This TCR beta chain was captured by sequencing in a study of shared clonotypes between healthy human individuals. This table comes from immunoSEQ multiplex PCR, and its TCRdb copy is limited to in-frame clones, with some not included. In the table there are about 600,000 clones, around 76% of which are singletons. Notes on this clone: The same CDR3 also results from other DNA sequences found in this sample.

The V gene end was trimmed by 3 bases and the J gene end by 2 bases; junction bases not matched to a gene: 4. This CDR3 is built from 16 residues. The V gene's germline CDR1 is KGHSH and CDR2 LQKENI. The rearrangement uses TRBV18 and TRBJ2-3; 11 positions match TRBD2. Sequencing was done on a sample of PBMCs. The sequence derives from a woman between 40 and 50 years old in good health. Some clones in this sample may be carry-over from other donors' samples. Here the CDR3 DNA reads TGTGCCAGCTCACCTACTAGCGGGGGATTCACAGATACGCAGTATTTT. It is translated as CASSPTSGGFTDTQYF.